This TCR beta chain is drawn from a study of monozygotic twins with inflammatory bowel disease. Blood (just over 2.4 ml) was collected from every donor individually. Findings of the study overall: IBD patients, compared with healthy twins, shared fewer clonotypes with others (especially with disease activity). The data gave no support to a single strong IBD-associated signal or clonotype.

Comments on this clonotype: The antigen remains unidentified.

TCRalpha and TCRbeta cDNA went through nested PCRs of roughly 17 and 9 cycles, two in total. TCRdb reprocessed the 5' RACE reads; each CDR3 protein has one entry and no DNA is given. The listing records fewer than 550,000 distinct CDR3 sequences. The CDR3 runs 14 residues. Germline V lookup: CDR1 SEHNR, CDR2 FQNEAQ (reference sequence). Sequenced: blood. V and J are TRBV7-9 and TRBJ1-1; the TRBD1 assignment by TCRdb is unverifiable without DNA. This TCR came from a human donor with ulcerative colitis or Crohn's disease, or a healthy co-twin of an affected twin (not recorded which). The CDR3 is CASSPFRGRPEAFF.